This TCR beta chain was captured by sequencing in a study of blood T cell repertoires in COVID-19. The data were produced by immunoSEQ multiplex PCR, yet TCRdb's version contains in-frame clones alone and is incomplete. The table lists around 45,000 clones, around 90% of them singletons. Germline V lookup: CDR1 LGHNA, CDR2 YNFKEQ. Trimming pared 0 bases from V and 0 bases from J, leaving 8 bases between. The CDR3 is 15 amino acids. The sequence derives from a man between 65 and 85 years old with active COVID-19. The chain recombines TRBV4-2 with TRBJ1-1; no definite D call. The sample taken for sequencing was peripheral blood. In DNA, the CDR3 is TGTGCCAGCAGCCAAGAGACAAGCATGAACACTGAAGCTTTCTTT. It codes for CASSQETSMNTEAFF.